This T cell receptor (beta chain) was captured by sequencing in a study of blood T cell repertoires in COVID-19 (dated by TCRdb to 2018 to 2021). Turning to the overall study: The collaborator samples originated in the United States, Italy and Spain and spanned the acute and convalescent phases of COVID-19. The repertoires were released in a freely available public database meant as a resource for research on the immune response to SARS-CoV-2. The prospective study material was composed of cDNA or gDNA derived from T cells, B-cell-depleted T cells, or PBMCs. The sample metadata nearly always contained a de-identified subject ID, COVID-19 status, age in years and sex. Where HLA class I and class II types were available, the types were taken from metadata supplied by the sample provider, not from assay-based typing. Deeply sampled blood TCRbeta repertoires from subjects exposed to, actively infected with, or recovered from COVID-19 were included in the dataset. Samples were obtained from the ongoing ImmuneRACE study (first 160 participants) and from 950 to 1,500 subjects provided by 6 global collaborators.

Overall study outcomes, separate from this receptor: The amount of clinical and demographic metadata varied by source and participant and was provided uncurated.

TCRbeta CDR3 regions were amplified from genomic DNA using the immunoSEQ Assay, a bias-controlled multiplex PCR. From the authors' description of their analysis: The number of nucleated cells in each sample was estimated by amplification of reference gene primers within the assay. To quantify the absolute abundance of each unique TCRbeta CDR3 rearrangement, sequence reads were collapsed and filtered. For each sample, productive Simpson clonality was calculated as the square root of Simpson's diversity index over productive rearrangements. Sourced from immuneACCESS, this table was stored by TCRdb with only in-frame sequences that have V and J called. A share of the clones is absent; for the studies checked, an unresolved V gene accounts for under half, and the remainder has no known explanation. V, J and clone size are those of that table, while D and trimming were read from the DNA. The sample table contains roughly 180,000 clones; only one count was recorded for about four fifths of them. Clones ranked in the top ten supply approximately 7.7% of the sample.

Trimming takes 4 bases from V and 4 bases from J, and the germline ends sit 8 bases apart. Taken from cysteine to phenylalanine, the CDR3 has 13 residues. Just CDR3 DNA is preserved here, 39 bases in frame from base 1. The germline V gene specifies SGHDN as CDR1 and FVKESK as CDR2. Concerning this clone itself: This clone's antigen is unknown. No quality values exist for individual bases; no much larger clone is one base distant.

One collaborating source in Seattle enrolled patients while the patients were actively infected and followed the patients over time throughout the course of disease. The collaborating institutions used their own protocols to collect whole blood in K2EDTA tubes. Collaborator samples were shipped for TCRbeta analysis as frozen whole blood, isolated PBMCs, or DNA extracted from either sample type. Specimen: peripheral blood. The source is a woman aged 60-75 years with COVID-19, enrolled during active disease. The rearrangement combines TRBV14 with TRBJ2-1; the D gene is perhaps TRBD1, on 6 matching bases. The base sequence is TGTGCCAGCAGCCTCACAGGGTACAATGAGCAGTTCTTC. It encodes CASSLTGYNEQFF. Extended through the reference TRBV14 and TRBJ2-1 proteins, this CDR3 yields the full variable domain: EAGVTQFPSHSVIEKGQTVTLRCDPISGHDNLYWYRRVMGKEIKFLLHFVKESKQDESGMPNNRFLAERTGGTYSTLKVQPAELEDSGVYFCASSLTGYNEQFFGPGTRLTVL.